This paragraph reports one T cell receptor (beta chain). This specimen belongs to a study of blood T cell repertoires in COVID-19. Study details: The origin of the acute and convalescent COVID-19 samples was the United States, Italy and Spain. T cells, B-cell-depleted T cells, or PBMCs provided the cDNA or gDNA that served as material.

Generated by immunoSEQ multiplex PCR, the TCRdb table keeps only in-frame clones and is missing some. The sample lists nearly 55,000 clones, about 90% occurring once. The ends lost 4 bases at V and 3 bases at J; junction bases unmatched: 10. The CDR3 contains 16 residues. CDR1 is SGDLS, CDR2 YYNGEE, per germline. Sequencing was carried out using peripheral blood. The TCR was taken from a woman in her sixties or seventies with active or convalescent COVID-19. The chain is built from TRBV9 and TRBJ2-1, with 7 nucleotides matching TRBD2. The CDR3 loop is CASSNGGLNFYNEQFF. The CDR3 DNA reads TGTGCCAGCAGCAACGGGGGACTAAACTTCTACAATGAGCAGTTCTTC. Full variable domain (outside the CDR3, taken from reference TRBV9 and TRBJ2-1): DSGVTQTPKHLITATGQRVTLRCSPRSGDLSVYWYQQSLDQGLQFLIQYYNGEERAKGNILERFSAQQFPDLHSELNLSSLELGDSALYFCASSNGGLNFYNEQFFGPGTRLTVL.